The source of this T cell receptor (beta chain) is a study of shared clonotypes between healthy human individuals. CDR1 is MDHEN and CDR2 is SYDVKM in the germline V gene. CDR3 length: 11 residues. Notes on the study in general: Clonotype sharing among donors was expected to depend on sequencing depth. The study found roughly 5% of naive CD4 clonotypes shared across a handful of donors.

With regard to this clone: Its antigen is unidentified. An end of the junction does not agree with germline; a read error may underlie this.

Splitting the CD4+ cells yielded a CD45RA+ naive subset and a CD45RA-negative memory subset. The table came from immunoSEQ multiplex PCR; TCRdb's copy has only in-frame clones and leaves some out. The sample carries 2,100,000 or so clones, 90% to 97% recorded once. The receptor comes from a man younger than 30 in good health. The chain has TRBV28 and TRBJ1-1; 7 nucleotides line up with TRBD1. Material: naive CD4+ T cells sorted from blood. The subset here: CD45RA+ positively selected. The CDR3 sequence: CAGRRGQEAFF. CDR3 nucleotides: TGTGCCGGCAGACGGGGACAGGAAGCTTTCTTT.